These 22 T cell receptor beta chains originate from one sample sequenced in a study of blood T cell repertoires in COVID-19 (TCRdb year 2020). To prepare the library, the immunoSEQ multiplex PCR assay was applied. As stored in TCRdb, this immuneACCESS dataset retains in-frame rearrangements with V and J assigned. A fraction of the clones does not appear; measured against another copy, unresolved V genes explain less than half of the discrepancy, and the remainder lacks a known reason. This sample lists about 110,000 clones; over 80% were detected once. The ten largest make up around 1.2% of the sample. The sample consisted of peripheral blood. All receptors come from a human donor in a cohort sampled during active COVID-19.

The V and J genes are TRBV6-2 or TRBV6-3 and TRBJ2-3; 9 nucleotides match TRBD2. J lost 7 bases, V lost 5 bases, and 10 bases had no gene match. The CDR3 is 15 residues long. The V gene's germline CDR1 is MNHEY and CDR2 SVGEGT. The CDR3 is CASSAAGGVLYTQYF. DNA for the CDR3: TGTGCCAGCAGTGCGGCGGGGGGGGTGCTGTATACGCAGTATTTT.

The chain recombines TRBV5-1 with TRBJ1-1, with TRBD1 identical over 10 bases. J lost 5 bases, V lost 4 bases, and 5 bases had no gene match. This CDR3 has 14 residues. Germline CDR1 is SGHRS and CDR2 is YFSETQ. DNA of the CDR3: TGCGCCAGCAGCCGGGACAGGGGAGGGACTGAAGCTTTCTTT. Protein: CASSRDRGGTEAFF.

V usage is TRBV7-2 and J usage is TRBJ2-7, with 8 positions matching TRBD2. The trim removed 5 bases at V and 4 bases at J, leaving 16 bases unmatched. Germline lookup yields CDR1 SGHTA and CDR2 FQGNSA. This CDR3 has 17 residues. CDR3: CASSHDLELAEKYEQYF. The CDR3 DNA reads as TGTGCCAGCAGCCACGACCTGGAACTAGCGGAGAAGTACGAGCAGTACTTC.

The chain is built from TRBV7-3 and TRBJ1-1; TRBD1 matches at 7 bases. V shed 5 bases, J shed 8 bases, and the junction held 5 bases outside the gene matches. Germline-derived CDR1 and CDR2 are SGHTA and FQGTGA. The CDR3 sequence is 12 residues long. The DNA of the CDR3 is TGTGCCAGCAGCGCAGGGGGAGACGAAGCTTTCTTT. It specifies CASSAGGDEAFF.

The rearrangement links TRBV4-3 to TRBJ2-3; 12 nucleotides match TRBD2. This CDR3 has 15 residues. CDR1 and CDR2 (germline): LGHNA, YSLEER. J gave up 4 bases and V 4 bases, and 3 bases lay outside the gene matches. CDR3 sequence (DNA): TGCGCCAGCAGCCCTAGCGGGAGGGCCCCAGATACGCAGTATTTT. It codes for CASSPSGRAPDTQYF.

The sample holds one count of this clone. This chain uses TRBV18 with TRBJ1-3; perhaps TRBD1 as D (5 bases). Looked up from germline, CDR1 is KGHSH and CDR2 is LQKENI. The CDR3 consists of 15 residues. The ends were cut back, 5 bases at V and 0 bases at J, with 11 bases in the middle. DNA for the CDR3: TGTGCCAGCTCATCCGACAGCCACTCTGGAAACACCATATATTTT. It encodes CASSSDSHSGNTIYF.

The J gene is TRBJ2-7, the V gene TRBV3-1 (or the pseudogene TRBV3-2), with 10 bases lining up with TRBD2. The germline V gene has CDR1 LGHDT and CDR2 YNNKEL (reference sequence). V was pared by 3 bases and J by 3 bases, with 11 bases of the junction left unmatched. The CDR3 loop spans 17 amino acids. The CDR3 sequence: CASSHSGRTSGLYEQYF. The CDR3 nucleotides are TGTGCCAGCAGCCACAGCGGTAGGACTAGCGGTCTCTACGAGCAGTACTTC.

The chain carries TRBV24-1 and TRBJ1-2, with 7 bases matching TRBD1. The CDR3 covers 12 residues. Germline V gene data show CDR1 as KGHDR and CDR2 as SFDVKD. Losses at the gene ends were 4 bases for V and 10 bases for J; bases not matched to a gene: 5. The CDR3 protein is CATSDWDSDYTF. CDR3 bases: TGTGCCACCAGTGACTGGGACAGCGACTACACCTTC.

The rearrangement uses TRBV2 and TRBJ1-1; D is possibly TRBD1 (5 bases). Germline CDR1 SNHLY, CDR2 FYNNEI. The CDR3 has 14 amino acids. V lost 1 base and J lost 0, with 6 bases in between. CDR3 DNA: TGTGCCAGCAGTGAAGTCAGGGTGAACACTGAAGCTTTCTTT. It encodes CASSEVRVNTEAFF.

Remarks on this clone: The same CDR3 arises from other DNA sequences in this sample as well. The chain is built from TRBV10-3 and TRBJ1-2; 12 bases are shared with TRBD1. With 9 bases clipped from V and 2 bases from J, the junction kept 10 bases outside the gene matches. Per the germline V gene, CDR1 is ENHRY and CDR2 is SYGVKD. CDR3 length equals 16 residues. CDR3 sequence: CAISIKGQGANYGYTF. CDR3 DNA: TGTGCCATTAGTATAAAGGGACAGGGGGCAAACTATGGCTACACCTTC.

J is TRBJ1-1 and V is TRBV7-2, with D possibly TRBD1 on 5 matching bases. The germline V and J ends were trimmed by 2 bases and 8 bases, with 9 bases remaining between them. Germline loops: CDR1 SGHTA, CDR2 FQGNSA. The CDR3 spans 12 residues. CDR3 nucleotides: TGTGCCAGCAGCTTATTGGGGCGGGAAGCTTTCTTT. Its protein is CASSLLGREAFF.

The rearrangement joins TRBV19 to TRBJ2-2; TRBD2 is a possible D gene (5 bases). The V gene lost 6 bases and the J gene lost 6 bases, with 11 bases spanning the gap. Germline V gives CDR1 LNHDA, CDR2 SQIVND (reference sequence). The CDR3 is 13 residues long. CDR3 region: CASSVRGPGELFF. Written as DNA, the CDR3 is TGTGCCAGTAGCGTCCGGGGTCCCGGGGAGCTGTTTTTT.

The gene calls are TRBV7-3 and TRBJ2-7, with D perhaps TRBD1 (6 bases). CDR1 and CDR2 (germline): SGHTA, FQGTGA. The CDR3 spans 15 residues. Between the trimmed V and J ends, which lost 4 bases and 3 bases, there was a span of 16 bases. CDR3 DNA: TGTGCCAGCAGCTCACAACCCGGGACAAGCTACGAGCAGTACTTC. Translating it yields CASSSQPGTSYEQYF. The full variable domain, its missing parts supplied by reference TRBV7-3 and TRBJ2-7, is GAGVSQTPSNKVTEKGKYVELRCDPISGHTALYWYRQSLGQGPEFLIYFQGTGAADDSGLPNDRFFAVRPEGSVSTLKIQRTERGDSAVYLCASSSQPGTSYEQYFGPGTRLTVT.

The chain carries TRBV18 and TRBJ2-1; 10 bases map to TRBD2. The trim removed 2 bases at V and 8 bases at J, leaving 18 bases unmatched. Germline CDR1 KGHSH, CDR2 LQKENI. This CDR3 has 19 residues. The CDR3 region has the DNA TGTGCCAGCTCACCAGAGCTCATCGGCGGGCTAGCGGGAGTAGATGAGCAGTTCTTC. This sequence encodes CASSPELIGGLAGVDEQFF.

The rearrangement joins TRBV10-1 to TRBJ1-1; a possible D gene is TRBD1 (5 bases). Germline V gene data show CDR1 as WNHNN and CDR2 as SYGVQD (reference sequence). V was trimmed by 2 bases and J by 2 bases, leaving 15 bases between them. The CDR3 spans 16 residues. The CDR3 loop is CASSEARGLRNTEAFF. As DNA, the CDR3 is TGCGCCAGCAGTGAGGCGAGGGGACTTCGAAACACTGAAGCTTTCTTT.

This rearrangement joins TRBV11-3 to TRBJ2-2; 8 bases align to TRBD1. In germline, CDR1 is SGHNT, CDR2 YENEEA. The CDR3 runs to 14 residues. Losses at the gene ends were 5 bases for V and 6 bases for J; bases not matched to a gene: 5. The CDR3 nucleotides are TGTGCCAGCAGCCCCGGACAGGGTGCCGGGGAGCTGTTTTTT. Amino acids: CASSPGQGAGELFF.

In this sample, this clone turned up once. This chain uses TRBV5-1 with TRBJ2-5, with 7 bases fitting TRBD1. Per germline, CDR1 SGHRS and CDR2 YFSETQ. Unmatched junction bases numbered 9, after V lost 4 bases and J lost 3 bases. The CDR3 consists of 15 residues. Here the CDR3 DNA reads TGCGCCAGCAGCGTAAGGACAGGAAAGGAAGAGACCCAGTACTTC. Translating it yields CASSVRTGKEETQYF. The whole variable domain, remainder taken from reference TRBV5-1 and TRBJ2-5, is KAGVTQTPRYLIKTRGQQVTLSCSPISGHRSVSWYQQTPGQGLQFLFEYFSETQRNKGNFPGRFSGRQFSNSRSEMNVSTLELGDSALYLCASSVRTGKEETQYFGPGTRLLVL.

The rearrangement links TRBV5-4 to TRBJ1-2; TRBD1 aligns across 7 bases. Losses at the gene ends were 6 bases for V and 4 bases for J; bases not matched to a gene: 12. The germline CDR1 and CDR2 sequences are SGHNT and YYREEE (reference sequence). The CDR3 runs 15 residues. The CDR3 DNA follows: TGTGCCAGCACGGCTTACAGGGGCGAGTCCTATGGCTACACCTTC. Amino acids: CASTAYRGESYGYTF.

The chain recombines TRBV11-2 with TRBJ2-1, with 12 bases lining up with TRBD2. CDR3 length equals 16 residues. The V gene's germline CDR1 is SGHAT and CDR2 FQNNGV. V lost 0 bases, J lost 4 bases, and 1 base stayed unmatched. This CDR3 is CASSLDGLAGYNEQFF. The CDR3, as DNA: TGTGCCAGCAGCTTAGATGGACTAGCGGGATACAATGAGCAGTTCTTC.

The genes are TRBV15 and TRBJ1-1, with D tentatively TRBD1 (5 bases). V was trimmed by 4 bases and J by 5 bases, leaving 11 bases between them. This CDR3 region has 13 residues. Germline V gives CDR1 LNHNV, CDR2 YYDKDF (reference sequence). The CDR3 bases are TGTGCCACCAGCATCGGGGGGGGAACTGAAGCTTTCTTT. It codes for CATSIGGGTEAFF. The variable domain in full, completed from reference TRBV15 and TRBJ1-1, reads DAMVIQNPRYQVTQFGKPVTLSCSQTLNHNVMYWYQQKSSQAPKLLFHYYDKDFNNEADTPDNFQSRRPNTSFCFLDIRSPGLGDTAMYLCATSIGGGTEAFFGQGTRLTVV.

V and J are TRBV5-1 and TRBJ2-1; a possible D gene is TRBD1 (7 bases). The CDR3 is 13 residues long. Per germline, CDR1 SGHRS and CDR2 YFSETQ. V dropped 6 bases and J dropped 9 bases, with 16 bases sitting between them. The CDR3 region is CASKDRLGGEQFF. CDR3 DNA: TGCGCCAGCAAGGACAGGTTGGGGGGTGAGCAGTTCTTC.

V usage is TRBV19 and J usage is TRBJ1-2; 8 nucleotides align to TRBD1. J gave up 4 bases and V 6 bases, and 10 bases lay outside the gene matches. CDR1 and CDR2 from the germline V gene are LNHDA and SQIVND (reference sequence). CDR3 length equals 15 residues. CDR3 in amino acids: CASSLPGQGFYGYTF. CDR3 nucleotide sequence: TGTGCCAGTAGCCTGCCAGGACAGGGATTCTATGGCTACACCTTC.